One and the same sample provided the 24 T cell receptor beta chains below, sequenced in a study of shared clonotypes between healthy human individuals. Sequencing used immunoSEQ multiplex PCR; TCRdb keeps in-frame clones, though not all of them. The sample includes some 2,500,000 clones, under 95% seen only once; the top ten take 0.37%. Sequenced sample: naive CD4+ T cells from PBMCs. The subset here: CD45RA+ positively selected. The receptors were gathered from a man aged 18 to 29 in good health. Some clones in this sample may be carry-over from other donors' samples.

This clone appeared once. It may be a read error: a sequence one base away is much more abundant. The chain couples TRBV5-8 to TRBJ1-1; D is undetermined. Per the germline V gene, CDR1 is SGHTS and CDR2 is YDEGEE. V was clipped by 0 bases and J by 0 bases, with 3 bases between them. CDR3 length equals 13 residues. This CDR3 reads CASSLEVNTEAFF. DNA for the CDR3: TGTGCCAGCAGCTTGGAGGTGAACACTGAAGCTTTCTTT.

The chain carries TRBV9 and TRBJ1-1, with unresolved D. The CDR3 extends over 15 amino acids. Germline CDR1 is SGDLS and CDR2 is YYNGEE. Between the trimmed V and J ends, which lost 0 bases and 4 bases, there was a span of 13 bases. Written as DNA, the CDR3 is TGTGCCAGCAGCGTAGAGCCGCTGGAGACCACTGAAGCTTTCTTT. It yields the protein CASSVEPLETTEAFF.

This chain uses TRBV5-1 with TRBJ2-1, with 11 positions matching TRBD2. Unmatched junction bases numbered 7, after V lost 4 bases and J lost 4 bases. CDR1 and CDR2 (germline): SGHRS, YFSETQ. CDR3 length: 16 amino acids. CDR3 sequence: CASSKGLAASYNEQFF. The CDR3 DNA sequence: TGCGCCAGCAGCAAGGGACTAGCGGCTTCATACAATGAGCAGTTCTTC.

V is TRBV13 and J is TRBJ2-5; D is uncertain. V lost 2 bases and J 3 bases, leaving 4 bases between the germline ends. The CDR3 runs to 12 residues. Germline CDR1 PRHDT, CDR2 FYEKMQ (reference sequence). CDR3: CASSLYEETQYF. Here the CDR3 DNA reads TGTGCCAGCAGCTTATATGAAGAGACCCAGTACTTC.

The chain recombines TRBV4-1 with TRBJ2-6; the match to TRBD1 covers 8 bases. This CDR3 has 14 residues. Germline V gene sequence: CDR1 MGHRA, CDR2 YSYEKL. J was trimmed by 8 bases and V by 4 bases; bases with no gene match: 4. For the CDR3, the DNA is TGCGCCAGCAGCCTAGGACAGGGACCCAACGTCCTGACTTTC. Translating gives CASSLGQGPNVLTF.

This clone occurred a few times. The rearrangement joins TRBV4-2 to TRBJ1-1; TRBD1 is a possible D gene (6 bases). Trimming cost V 0 bases and J 1 base, with 9 bases left between them. The CDR3 consists of 15 residues. Germline-derived CDR1 and CDR2 are LGHNA and YNFKEQ. The CDR3 nucleotides read TGTGCCAGCAGCCAAGATAGACAGGCGAACACTGAAGCTTTCTTT. Translated: CASSQDRQANTEAFF.

The count of this clone is one. The identical CDR3 is also encoded by other nucleotide sequences in the sample. The rearrangement uses TRBV2 and TRBJ2-3, with a weak D call TRBD2 (7 bases). The CDR3 has 15 amino acids. V lost 5 bases, J lost 1 base, and 13 bases lay in between. CDR1 is SNHLY, CDR2 FYNNEI, per germline. The CDR3 DNA sequence: TGTGCCAGCAGTCCCCAAGGGGGGGGCACAGATACGCAGTATTTT. This sequence encodes CASSPQGGGTDTQYF.

This clone was seen only once. This chain joins TRBV5-6 and TRBJ2-7; a possible D gene is TRBD1 (5 bases). The CDR3 consists of 15 residues. The V and J ends lost 0 bases and 3 bases respectively, with 13 bases between them. CDR1 and CDR2 (germline): SGHDT, YYEEEE. The CDR3 DNA follows: TGTGCCAGCAGCTTGGCGCAGGGATCGATCTACGAGCAGTACTTC. Its protein product is CASSLAQGSIYEQYF.

This clone appeared once. The rearrangement uses TRBV10-3 and TRBJ2-2; tentatively, D is TRBD1 or TRBD2 (5 bases each). The CDR3 spans 12 residues. In germline, CDR1 is ENHRY, CDR2 SYGVKD. The V end was cut by 10 bases, the J end by 8 bases, with 14 bases between. CDR3 sequence reads: CATRDRRGELFF. In DNA form, the CDR3 reads TGTGCCACCCGGGACCGCCGAGGGGAGCTGTTTTTT.

V is TRBV7-2 and J is TRBJ2-5, with 7 bases aligning to TRBD2. Trimming at V came to 1 base and at J to 6 bases, leaving 5 bases not matched to a gene. Looked up from germline, CDR1 is SGHTA and CDR2 is FQGNSA. CDR3 size: 14 residues. The CDR3 loop is CASSLDAGVKTQYF. Here the CDR3 DNA reads TGTGCCAGCAGCTTAGACGCGGGAGTAAAGACCCAGTACTTC.

CDR3 in DNA: TGTGCCACCGCCGGGACAGGGGGCCCAATCTATGGCTACACCTTC. This codes for CATAGTGGPIYGYTF. The chain has TRBV28 and TRBJ1-2, with TRBD1 matching over 12 bases. Germline lookup yields CDR1 MDHEN and CDR2 SYDVKM. Losses at the gene ends were 10 bases for V and 4 bases for J; bases not matched to a gene: 10. The CDR3 extends over 15 amino acids.

As for this clone: Other DNA sequences within the sample encode an identical CDR3. The chain couples TRBV27 to TRBJ2-1, with a tentative D call TRBD1 (6 bases). The CDR3 has 13 residues. Trimming took off 6 bases at V and 3 bases at J, with 9 bases between the two ends. Germline assignment: CDR1 MNHEY and CDR2 SMNVEV (reference sequence). CDR3 DNA sequence: TGTGCCAGCAGGCTGGACAGCTACAATGAGCAGTTCTTC. Translating it yields CASRLDSYNEQFF.

The chain recombines TRBV21-1 with TRBJ2-7; the tabulated D call, TRBD2, remains unverified against the DNA. TRBV21-1 is recorded as a pseudogene. The CDR3 length is 16 residues. DNA for the CDR3: TGTGCCAGCAGCAAGGGTGGTAGCTCGATTTCCTACGAGCAGTACTTC. This translates into CASSKGGSSISYEQYF.

This clone has just one count. The chain links TRBV5-4 to TRBJ2-7; D uncertain. Deletions cut 1 base from V and 1 base from J, with 9 bases between. Per the germline V gene, CDR1 is SGHNT and CDR2 is YYREEE (reference sequence). This CDR3 is built from 14 residues. The CDR3 spells CASSLFSGSYEQYF. For the CDR3, the DNA is TGTGCCAGCAGCTTGTTTTCAGGTTCCTACGAGCAGTACTTC.

This sequence joins TRBV6-5 and TRBJ1-2; the D is unclear. Trimming took off 0 bases at V and 1 base at J, with 12 bases between the two ends. CDR1 is MNHEY and CDR2 is SVGAGI in the germline V gene. The CDR3 covers 16 residues. The CDR3: CASSYSLWQLNYGYTF. The CDR3 DNA sequence: TGTGCCAGCAGTTACTCGCTATGGCAGCTTAACTATGGCTACACCTTC.

This clone occurred once. The J gene is TRBJ1-5, the V gene TRBV30; D is perhaps TRBD1 (5 bases). Per germline, CDR1 GTSNPN and CDR2 SVGIG (reference sequence). V was clipped by 0 bases and J by 7 bases, with 16 bases between them. The CDR3 covers 15 residues. The CDR3 DNA sequence: TGTGCCTGGAGTGTATCCACAGGAATTAACCAGCCCCAGCATTTT. It codes for CAWSVSTGINQPQHF.

The V and J genes are TRBV5-1 and TRBJ2-6; D remains unclear. CDR3 length: 15 amino acids. V shed 5 bases and J shed 2 bases, with 11 bases lying between them. Looked up from germline, CDR1 is SGHRS and CDR2 is YFSETQ. CDR3 region: CASRMYEAGANVLTF. In nucleotides, the CDR3 is TGCGCCAGCAGAATGTACGAGGCTGGGGCCAACGTCCTGACTTTC.

The rearrangement links TRBV2 to TRBJ2-3; TRBD1 might be the D (5 bases). This CDR3 region has 14 residues. Germline CDR1 SNHLY, CDR2 FYNNEI. Trimming took 6 bases from V and 1 from J, leaving 11 bases between them. The CDR3 DNA reads TGTGCCAGCAGCCCAGGGCGCGGCACAGATACGCAGTATTTT. Amino acid sequence: CASSPGRGTDTQYF.

On this clone itself: The sample contains more than one DNA sequence encoding this CDR3. The rearrangement joins TRBV4-2 to TRBJ2-1; 8 nucleotides align to TRBD2. The germline V gene has CDR1 LGHNA and CDR2 YNFKEQ. CDR3 length: 16 residues. Trimming at V came to 0 bases and at J to 4 bases, leaving 5 bases not matched to a gene. The CDR3 DNA sequence: TGTGCCAGCAGCCAAGATCCAGCGGGAGCTTACAATGAGCAGTTCTTC. Translating gives CASSQDPAGAYNEQFF.

The chain uses TRBV13 and TRBJ2-2; maybe TRBD1 (6 bases). This CDR3 spans 14 amino acids. Germline assignment: CDR1 PRHDT and CDR2 FYEKMQ (reference sequence). Trimming took 6 bases from V and 5 from J, leaving 13 bases between them. CDR3 protein: CASRSDRRTGELFF. The CDR3, as DNA: TGTGCCAGCAGATCGGACAGAAGGACCGGGGAGCTGTTTTTT.

The chain joins TRBV7-3 to TRBJ2-6, with 7 bases matching TRBD1. The CDR3 is 14 amino acids. From germline, CDR1 is SGHTA and CDR2 FQGTGA. V shed 6 bases, J shed 4 bases, and the junction held 3 bases outside the gene matches. This CDR3 reads CASRGGVGANVLTF. The DNA for the CDR3 is TGTGCCAGCAGAGGGGGCGTCGGGGCCAACGTCCTGACTTTC.

The chain links TRBV25-1 to TRBJ1-5; D may be TRBD1 (5 bases). CDR1 is MGHDK, CDR2 SYGVNS, per germline. The V end was cut by 4 bases, the J end by 3 bases, with 10 bases between. The CDR3 runs 14 residues. The DNA for the CDR3 is TGTGCCAGCAGTGGGGCAGGGTTCAATCAGCCCCAGCATTTT. Protein sequence: CASSGAGFNQPQHF. Complete variable domain (other parts from reference TRBV25-1 and TRBJ1-5): EADIYQTPRYLVIGTGKKITLECSQTMGHDKMYWYQQDPGMELHLIHYSYGVNSTEKGDLSSESTVSRIRTEHFPLTLESARPSHTSQYLCASSGAGFNQPQHFGDGTRLSIL.

This rearrangement joins TRBV5-1 to TRBJ1-2; D gene uncertain. The length of the CDR3 is 13 residues. Germline V CDR1 and CDR2: SGHRS, YFSETQ. Trimming left V 1 base short and J 8 bases short, with 12 bases between. The CDR3 DNA sequence: TGCGCCAGCAGCTTGAGACGGGGTTTGGGCTACACCTTC. It encodes CASSLRRGLGYTF. Filled out from reference TRBV5-1 and TRBJ1-2, the complete variable domain reads KAGVTQTPRYLIKTRGQQVTLSCSPISGHRSVSWYQQTPGQGLQFLFEYFSETQRNKGNFPGRFSGRQFSNSRSEMNVSTLELGDSALYLCASSLRRGLGYTFGSGTRLTVV.

The chain combines TRBV7-3 with TRBJ1-2; 7 bases match TRBD1. Trimming cost V 0 bases and J 9 bases; bases outside gene matches: 7. The CDR3 covers 14 residues. In germline, CDR1 is SGHTA, CDR2 FQGTGA. CDR3 loop: CASSLTSEQGSYTF. The CDR3 DNA reads as TGTGCCAGCAGCTTAACCAGCGAACAGGGGAGCTACACCTTC.